These 24 T cell receptor beta chains came from one sample sequenced in a study of blood T cells in healthy people across ages. Combining a sample-barcoded 5' primer with a J-beta primer mix, a second PCR ran for roughly 7 to 12 cycles. TCRdb redid the calling of the 5' RACE reads with MiXCR, one entry per CDR3 protein. This table holds approximately 780,000 distinct CDR3 sequences, roughly 25% found once. These data are also associated with another study on T cells of mothers and their children.

Sequenced sample: blood. These receptors were obtained from a boy under 18 in good health.

The V call is TRBV27, the J call TRBJ1-4; 7 nucleotides line up with TRBD1. Germline assignment: CDR1 MNHEY and CDR2 SMNVEV (reference sequence). The CDR3 is 16 residues long. V trimming: 6 bases; J trimming: 10 bases; junction bases outside the gene matches: 17. In DNA form, the CDR3 reads TGTGCCAGCAGCGCTACTCGGGACAGCGCCCGCGGAAAACTGTTTTTT. As protein: CASSATRDSARGKLFF.

This clonotype showed up just a few times. This chain joins TRBV12-3 or TRBV12-4 and TRBJ2-4; the D is unclear. V was pared by 4 bases and J by 4 bases, with 14 bases between. CDR3 length: 15 amino acids. The DNA for the CDR3 is TGTGCCAGCAGTTCCCAAACCGAGCAAAAAAACATTCAGTACTTC. Translated: CASSSQTEQKNIQYF.

V usage is TRBV6-1 and J usage is TRBJ2-5; the D is unclear. The CDR3 has 14 residues. Germline CDR1 MNHNS, CDR2 SASEGT. V shed 4 bases and J shed 2 bases, with 11 bases lying between them. The CDR3 DNA sequence: TGTGCCAGCAGTGCGGACCCCCTTCAAGAGACCCAGTACTTC. Encoded protein: CASSADPLQETQYF.

This clonotype was detected only a few times. V and J are TRBV18 and TRBJ2-5; tentatively, D is TRBD2 (6 bases). Germline-derived CDR1 and CDR2 are KGHSH and LQKENI. Trimming left V 2 bases short and J 5 bases short, with 15 bases between. The CDR3 loop spans 15 amino acids. The CDR3 spells CASSPAGISGETQYF. CDR3 DNA sequence: TGTGCCAGCTCACCAGCGGGGATCTCAGGGGAGACCCAGTACTTC.

The chain carries TRBV7-6 and TRBJ2-6; 11 bases fit TRBD2. The CDR3 has 20 amino acids. Germline CDR1 is SGHVS and CDR2 is FNYEAQ. Trimming removed 0 bases from V and 0 bases from J; junction bases left unmatched: 7. CDR3 sequence (DNA): TGTGCCAGCAGCTTAGCCCCTTCTAGCGGGGGGCCCTCTGGGGCCAACGTCCTGACTTTC. This codes for CASSLAPSSGGPSGANVLTF.

This clonotype was counted between two and nine times. The V gene is TRBV3-1, the J gene TRBJ2-5, with 7 bases fitting TRBD1. This CDR3 has 16 amino acids. Germline V gene lookup returns CDR1 LGHDT and CDR2 YNNKEL (reference sequence). The trim removed 1 base at V and 4 bases at J, leaving 9 bases unmatched. The CDR3 bases are TGTGCCAGCAGCCAAGGGAGGACAGGATATGTAGAGACCCAGTACTTC. Its translation is CASSQGRTGYVETQYF.

The gene calls are TRBV12-5 and TRBJ1-2, with a weak D call TRBD1 (6 bases). The length of the CDR3 is 13 residues. The germline V gene has CDR1 LGHNT and CDR2 FRNRAP. The ends were cut back, 6 bases at V and 8 bases at J, with 16 bases in the middle. CDR3: CASGTTGFSGYTF. CDR3 DNA sequence: TGTGCTAGTGGAACCACAGGGTTCAGCGGCTACACCTTC.

The chain uses TRBV10-2 and TRBJ2-5, with D maybe TRBD1 (6 bases). The J call may be mistaken, given a closer DNA end match to TRBJ2-7. CDR1 and CDR2 (germline): WSHSY, SAAADI. The CDR3 sequence is 13 residues long. The CDR3 DNA sequence: TGCGCCAGCTTGGACAGTACGCTCTACGAGCAGTACTTC. Its protein product is CASLDSTLYEQYF.

CDR3 DNA sequence: TGTGCCAGCAGCTCGGGTGCAGATAGAGGCTACACCTTC. Translation gives CASSSGADRGYTF. The V gene is TRBV7-9, the J gene TRBJ1-2; no clear D. The V and J ends lost 4 bases and 8 bases respectively, with 14 bases between them. There are 13 residues in the CDR3. Germline CDR1 reads SEHNR; CDR2 reads FQNEAQ (reference sequence).

The genes are TRBV12-5 and TRBJ1-1; D remains unclear. The V and J ends lost 6 bases and 0 bases respectively, with 17 bases between them. This CDR3 has 16 amino acids. Per the germline V gene, CDR1 is LGHNT and CDR2 is FRNRAP. CDR3 region: CASGPSAAIMNTEAFF. CDR3 nucleotide sequence: TGTGCTAGTGGCCCCTCGGCAGCGATAATGAACACTGAAGCTTTCTTT.

The chain combines TRBV2 with TRBJ2-1; D is unclear. Per the germline V gene, CDR1 is SNHLY and CDR2 is FYNNEI. Trimming stripped 3 bases from V and 6 bases from J, with 9 bases between. This CDR3 comprises 13 residues. CDR3 bases: TGTGCCAGCAGTGACCTCACGGCCAATGAGCAGTTCTTC. This translates into CASSDLTANEQFF. Drawing the rest from reference TRBV2 and TRBJ2-1, the complete variable domain is EPEVTQTPSHQVTQMGQEVILRCVPISNHLYFYWYRQILGQKVEFLVSFYNNEISEKSEIFDDQFSVERPDGSNFTLKIRSTKLEDSAMYFCASSDLTANEQFFGPGTRLTVL.

This clonotype has only a few counts. This rearrangement joins TRBV6-5 to TRBJ2-1; 7 bases align to TRBD2. Germline V gene sequence: CDR1 MNHEY, CDR2 SVGAGI. CDR3 length: 15 amino acids. V trimming: 2 bases; J trimming: 7 bases; junction bases outside the gene matches: 8. CDR3 loop: CASSYVGGGGNEQFF. The CDR3 DNA follows: TGTGCCAGCAGTTACGTGGGCGGGGGAGGGAATGAGCAGTTCTTC.

This clonotype was detected a few times. The chain couples TRBV5-1 to TRBJ2-5; maybe TRBD2 (5 bases). The J call is in doubt because the DNA end fits TRBJ2-1 better. This CDR3 is built from 14 residues. Germline CDR1 and CDR2: SGHRS and YFSETQ. This CDR3 reads CASSPTLPEDEQFF. CDR3 nucleotide sequence: TGCGCCAGCAGCCCGACCCTCCCGGAGGATGAGCAGTTCTTC.

This chain connects TRBV5-1 to TRBJ2-4; D remains ambiguous. This CDR3 contains 15 residues. The germline gives CDR1 SGHRS, CDR2 YFSETQ. The V gene lost 1 base and the J gene lost 1 base, with 9 bases spanning the gap. The CDR3 sequence is CASSLNGPAKNIQYF. CDR3 in DNA: TGCGCCAGCAGCTTGAACGGGCCGGCCAAAAACATTCAGTACTTC.

The chain links TRBV23-1 to TRBJ1-5; D gene unclear. TRBV23-1 is classed as an ORF, of uncertain function. This CDR3 contains 13 residues. V was cut by 8 bases and J by 1 base, with 9 bases left in between. CDR3 loop: CASAVASNQPQHF. The CDR3 DNA sequence: TGCGCCAGCGCAGTTGCGAGCAATCAGCCCCAGCATTTT.

The chain uses TRBV28 and TRBJ2-7; D gene unclear. CDR1 and CDR2 (germline): MDHEN, SYDVKM. The CDR3 is made up of 13 amino acids. V gave up 3 bases and J gave up 3 bases, with 9 bases separating them. The CDR3 region is CASSFVQLYEQYF. DNA for the CDR3: TGTGCCAGCAGTTTTGTACAGCTCTACGAGCAGTACTTC.

This clonotype occurred many times. The V call is TRBV7-2, the J call TRBJ2-6, with 7 bases fitting TRBD1. The ends lost 5 bases at V and 2 bases at J; junction bases unmatched: 3. The CDR3 covers 15 residues. CDR1 and CDR2 from the germline V gene are SGHTA and FQGNSA. CDR3 loop: CASSRQGAGANVLTF. In DNA form, the CDR3 reads TGTGCCAGCAGCCGTCAGGGGGCTGGGGCCAACGTCCTGACTTTC.

This clonotype was recorded many times. The chain combines TRBV12-3 or TRBV12-4 with TRBJ2-4; 11 nucleotides agree with TRBD2. CDR3 length equals 16 residues. V was clipped by 6 bases and J by 7 bases; unmatched bases: 11. CDR3 coding DNA: TGTGCCAGCAGCAGTACTAGCGGGGGTTGGGGGAACATTCAGTACTTC. Translation gives CASSSTSGGWGNIQYF.

The V gene is TRBV11-2, the J gene TRBJ2-1; D is ambiguous. The V end was cut by 3 bases, the J end by 1 base, with 10 bases between. CDR3 length: 15 residues. The germline V gene has CDR1 SGHAT and CDR2 FQNNGV. The CDR3 here is CASSLAVYSYNEQFF. The CDR3 region has the DNA TGTGCCAGCAGCTTGGCGGTTTATTCCTACAATGAGCAGTTCTTC.

This clonotype was detected only a few times. V usage is TRBV4-1 and J usage is TRBJ2-5; D call uncertain. The germline V and J ends were trimmed by 1 base and 1 base, with 4 bases remaining between them. The germline CDR1 and CDR2 sequences are MGHRA and YSYEKL. The CDR3 is made up of 13 amino acids. The CDR3 DNA reads as TGCGCCAGCAGCCAAGTCTTCCAAGAGACCCAGTACTTC. Its translation is CASSQVFQETQYF.

This clonotype was counted only a few times. The rearrangement links TRBV9 to TRBJ2-3; 9 nucleotides line up with TRBD2. V lost 3 bases, J lost 2 bases, and 1 base stayed unmatched. Germline V CDR1 and CDR2: SGDLS, YYNGEE. This CDR3 comprises 14 residues. CDR3 bases: TGTGCCAGCAGCGCTAGCGGGAACACAGATACGCAGTATTTT. It translates to CASSASGNTDTQYF. Filled out from reference TRBV9 and TRBJ2-3, the complete variable domain reads DSGVTQTPKHLITATGQRVTLRCSPRSGDLSVYWYQQSLDQGLQFLIQYYNGEERAKGNILERFSAQQFPDLHSELNLSSLELGDSALYFCASSASGNTDTQYFGPGTRLTVL.

The chain recombines TRBV7-6 with TRBJ2-1, with D hard to call. CDR1 SGHVS and CDR2 FNYEAQ come from the germline V gene. The germline V and J ends were trimmed by 4 bases and 0 bases, with 10 bases remaining between them. This CDR3 has 15 residues. The DNA for the CDR3 is TGTGCCAGCAGCTCCCCACTCCGCTCCTACAATGAGCAGTTCTTC. Its translation is CASSSPLRSYNEQFF. Variable domain in full (rest from reference TRBV7-6 and TRBJ2-1): GAGVSQSPRYKVTKRGQDVALRCDPISGHVSLYWYRQALGQGPEFLTYFNYEAQQDKSGLPNDRFSAERPEGSISTLTIQRTEQRDSAMYRCASSSPLRSYNEQFFGPGTRLTVL.

The chain links TRBV29-1 to TRBJ2-5; 8 nucleotides line up with TRBD2. The end of the DNA fits TRBJ2-1 better, so the J call may be wrong. The CDR3 totals 14 residues. Germline lookup yields CDR1 SQVTM and CDR2 ANQGSEA. CDR3 coding DNA: TGCAGCGTTGGGGTGCGGGGGGCTTACAATGAGCAGTTCTTC. It codes for CSVGVRGAYNEQFF.

The chain uses TRBV29-1 and TRBJ1-2; no definite D call. The CDR3 extends over 10 amino acids. V was clipped by 6 bases and J by 8 bases, with 10 bases between them. Germline V CDR1 and CDR2: SQVTM, ANQGSEA. The CDR3 DNA sequence: TGCAGCGTAGGAGACGGGGGCTACACCTTC. This sequence encodes CSVGDGGYTF.